Below, one TCR beta chain is given with its context. The target antigen is unknown. With 3 bases removed from V and 2 bases from J, the gap between germline ends came to 8 bases. The length of the CDR3 is 14 residues. The sample originates from a study of post-analysis software for immune sequencing data. Study-wide background: Courses of disease covered relapsing-remitting, secondary progressive and progressive-relapsing multiple sclerosis.

Points from the study as a whole: Those with multiple sclerosis, the patient group, showed significantly lower normalized Chao1 diversity than controls. Samples prepared in the same batch strongly co-clustered by F measure. TRBV segments more frequent in patients than in controls numbered a few and included TRBV5-6, TRBV5-1 and TRBV20-1.

cDNA libraries of TCR beta carried unique molecular identifiers. Input amounts of about 0.85 to 10 million T cells were used. These gave about 500,000 cDNA molecules, so each molecule approximated one T cell. TCRdb fed the PCR reads into MiXCR, producing one record per CDR3 protein. The top ten clones hold around 1.7% of a sample with roughly 600,000 distinct CDR3 sequences, about 44% of them seen once. The gene calls are TRBV12-3 or TRBV12-4 and TRBJ2-1; D possibly corresponds to TRBD2 (6 bases). This receptor was identified in a girl between 10 and 17 years old with multiple sclerosis. The specimen was blood. The CDR3: CASSLGLTYNEQFF. The CDR3 DNA reads as TGTGCCAGCAGTTTGGGACTGACCTACAATGAGCAGTTCTTC.